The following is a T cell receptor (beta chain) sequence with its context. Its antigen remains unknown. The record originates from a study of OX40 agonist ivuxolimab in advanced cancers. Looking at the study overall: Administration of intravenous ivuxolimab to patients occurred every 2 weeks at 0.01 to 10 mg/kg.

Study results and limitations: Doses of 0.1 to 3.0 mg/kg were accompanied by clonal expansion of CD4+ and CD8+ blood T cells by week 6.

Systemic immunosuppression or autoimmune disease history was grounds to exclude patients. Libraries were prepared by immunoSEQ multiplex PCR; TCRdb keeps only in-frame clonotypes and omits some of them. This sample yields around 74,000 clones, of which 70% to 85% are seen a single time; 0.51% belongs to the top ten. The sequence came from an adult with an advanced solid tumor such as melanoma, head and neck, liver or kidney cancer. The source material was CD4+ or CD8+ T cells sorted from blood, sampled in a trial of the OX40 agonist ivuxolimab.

This CDR3 is CAWSGQGAETQYF. The CDR3 DNA sequence: TGTGCCTGGAGTGGACAGGGGGCCGAGACCCAGTACTTC. V and J are TRBV30 and TRBJ2-5, with 10 bases lining up with TRBD1. The ends lost 1 base at V and 5 bases at J; junction bases unmatched: 1. This CDR3 region has 13 residues. Per germline, CDR1 GTSNPN and CDR2 SVGIG (reference sequence).